This T cell receptor beta chain stems from a study of T-cell reconstitution after alpha-beta-depleted transplantation in children (dated by TCRdb to 2016 to 2017). As for the study more broadly: The study quantitatively tracked T-cell immune reconstitution after TCRalphabeta/CD19-depleted allogeneic hematopoietic cell transplantation in children using TCR repertoire profiling.

This clonotype was observed a handful of times. It lacks a known antigen. Per-nucleotide qualities are absent, and no much larger clonotype sits a single base away. Receptor amplification or capture employed PCR. Sequencing instrument: Illumina HiSeq 2500. TCR library preparation used molecular barcoding, with unique molecular identifiers applied to normalize quantification of the TCRbeta repertoire. TCRdb trimmed public reads at Q25 via fastp, called clones via MiXCR and kept in-frame beta chains. For every CDR3 protein sequence, its rows merge into one entry that carries the most common genes and DNA. This sample gives about 540,000 distinct CDR3 sequences in total; 15% to 20% of them show up just once. The ten most abundant clones make up 3% to 3.5% of the sample. The germline V gene encodes CDR1 SGHRS and CDR2 YFSETQ. The CDR3, cysteine through phenylalanine, is 16 amino acids long. Solely the CDR3 DNA is kept, with 48 bases framed from the first base. Between the V and J ends, shortened by 4 bases and 0 bases respectively, the junction contains 14 bases.

The clonotype comes from a human donor who donated a stem cell graft to a child with acute lymphoblastic leukemia. The rearrangement combines TRBV5-1 with TRBJ2-1, and TRBD2 may be the D gene, going by 6 matching bases. The specimen comprised PBMCs from the stem cell graft donor, sampled from the stem cell graft. The DNA reads TGCGCCAGCAGCCTTACCGTAGCGGCCTCCTACAATGAGCAGTTCTTC. This is translated as CASSLTVAASYNEQFF.